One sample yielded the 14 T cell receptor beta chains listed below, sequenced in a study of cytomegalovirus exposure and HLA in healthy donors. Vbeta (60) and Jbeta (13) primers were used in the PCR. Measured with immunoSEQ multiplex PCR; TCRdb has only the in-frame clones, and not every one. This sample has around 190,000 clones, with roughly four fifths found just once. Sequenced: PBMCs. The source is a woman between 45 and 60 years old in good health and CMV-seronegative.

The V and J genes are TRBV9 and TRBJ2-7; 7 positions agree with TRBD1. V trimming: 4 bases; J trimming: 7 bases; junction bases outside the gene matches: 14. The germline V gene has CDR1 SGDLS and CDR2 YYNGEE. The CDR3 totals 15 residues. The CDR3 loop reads CASSPQDRPSGEQYF. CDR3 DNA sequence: TGTGCCAGCAGCCCCCAGGACAGGCCTTCCGGGGAGCAGTACTTC.

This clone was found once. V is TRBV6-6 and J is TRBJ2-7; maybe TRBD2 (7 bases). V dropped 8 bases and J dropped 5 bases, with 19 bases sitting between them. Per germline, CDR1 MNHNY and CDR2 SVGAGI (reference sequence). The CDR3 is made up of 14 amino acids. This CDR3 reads CASHLGGALHEQYF. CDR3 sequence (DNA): TGTGCCAGCCACCTGGGGGGGGCTTTGCACGAGCAGTACTTC.

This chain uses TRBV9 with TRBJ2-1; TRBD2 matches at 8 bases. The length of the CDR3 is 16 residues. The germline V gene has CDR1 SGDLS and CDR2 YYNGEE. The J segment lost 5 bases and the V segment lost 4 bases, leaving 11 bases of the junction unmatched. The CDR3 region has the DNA TGTGCCAGCAGCTTAGAGGGTCGCGGGGGGAACAATGAGCAGTTCTTC. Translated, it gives CASSLEGRGGNNEQFF.

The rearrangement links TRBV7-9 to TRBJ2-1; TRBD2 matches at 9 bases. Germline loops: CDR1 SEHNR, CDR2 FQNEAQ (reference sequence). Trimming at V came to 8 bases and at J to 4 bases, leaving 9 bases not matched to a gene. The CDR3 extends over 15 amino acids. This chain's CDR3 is CASRRAGGPYNEQFF. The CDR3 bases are TGTGCCAGCCGACGAGCGGGAGGCCCTTACAATGAGCAGTTCTTC. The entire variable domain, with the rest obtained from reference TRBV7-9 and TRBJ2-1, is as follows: DTGVSQNPRHKITKRGQNVTFRCDPISEHNRLYWYRQTLGQGPEFLTYFQNEAQLEKSRLLSDRFSAERPKGSFSTLEIQRTEQGDSAMYLCASRRAGGPYNEQFFGPGTRLTVL.

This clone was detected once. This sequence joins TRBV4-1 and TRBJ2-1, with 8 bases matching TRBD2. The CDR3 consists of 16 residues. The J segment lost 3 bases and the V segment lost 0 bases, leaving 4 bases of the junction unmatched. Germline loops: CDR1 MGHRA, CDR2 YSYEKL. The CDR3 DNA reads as TGCGCCAGCAGCCAAGAAATTAGCGGGATCTACAATGAGCAGTTCTTC. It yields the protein CASSQEISGIYNEQFF.

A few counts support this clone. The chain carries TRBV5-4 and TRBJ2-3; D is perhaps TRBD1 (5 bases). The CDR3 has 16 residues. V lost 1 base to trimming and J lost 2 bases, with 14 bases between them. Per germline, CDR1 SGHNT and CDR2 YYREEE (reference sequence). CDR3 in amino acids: CASSLLQGVNTDTQYF. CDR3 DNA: TGTGCCAGCAGCTTGTTGCAGGGTGTTAACACAGATACGCAGTATTTT.

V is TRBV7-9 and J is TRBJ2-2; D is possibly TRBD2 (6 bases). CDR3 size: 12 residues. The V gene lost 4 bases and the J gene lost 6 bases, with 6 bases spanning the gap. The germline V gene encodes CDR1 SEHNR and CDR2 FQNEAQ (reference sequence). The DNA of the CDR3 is TGTGCCAGCAGCTGGAGGGCCGGGGAGCTGTTTTTT. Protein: CASSWRAGELFF.

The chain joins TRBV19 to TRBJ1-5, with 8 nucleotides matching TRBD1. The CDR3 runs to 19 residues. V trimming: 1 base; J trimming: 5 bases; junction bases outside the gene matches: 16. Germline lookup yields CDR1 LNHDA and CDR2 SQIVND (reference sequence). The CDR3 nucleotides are TGTGCCAGTAGTATAGGCCTATGGGGCAGGGGGCTTAATCATCAGCCCCAGCATTTT. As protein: CASSIGLWGRGLNHQPQHF.

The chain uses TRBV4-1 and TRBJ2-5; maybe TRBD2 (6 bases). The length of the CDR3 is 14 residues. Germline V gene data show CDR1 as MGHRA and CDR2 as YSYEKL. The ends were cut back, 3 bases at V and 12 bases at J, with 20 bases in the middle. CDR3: CASSHPGIGREKYF. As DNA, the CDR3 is TGCGCCAGCAGCCACCCTGGGATCGGGAGAGAAAAGTACTTC.

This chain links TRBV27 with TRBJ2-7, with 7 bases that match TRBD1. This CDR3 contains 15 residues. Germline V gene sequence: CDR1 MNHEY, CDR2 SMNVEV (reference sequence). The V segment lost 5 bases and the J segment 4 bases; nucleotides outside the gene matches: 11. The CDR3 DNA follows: TGTGCCAGCAGTCCTATCGACAGGGTTCCTTACGAGCAGTACTTC. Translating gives CASSPIDRVPYEQYF.

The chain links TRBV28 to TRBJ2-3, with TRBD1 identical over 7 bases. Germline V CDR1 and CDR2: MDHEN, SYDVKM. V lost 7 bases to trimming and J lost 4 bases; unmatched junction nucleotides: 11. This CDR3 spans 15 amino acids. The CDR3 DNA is TGTGCCAGCACCGGCCGGGGACAGATTCCAGATACGCAGTATTTT. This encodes CASTGRGQIPDTQYF. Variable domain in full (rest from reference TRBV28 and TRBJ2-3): DVKVTQSSRYLVKRTGEKVFLECVQDMDHENMFWYRQDPGLGLRLIYFSYDVKMKEKGDIPEGYSVSREKKERFSLILESASTNQTSMYLCASTGRGQIPDTQYFGPGTRLTVL.

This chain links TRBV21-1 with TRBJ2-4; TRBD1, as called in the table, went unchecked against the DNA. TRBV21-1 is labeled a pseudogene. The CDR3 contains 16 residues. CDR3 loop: CASSKRTVEAKNIQYF. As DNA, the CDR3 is TGTGCCAGCAGCAAACGGACAGTGGAGGCCAAAAACATTCAGTACTTC.

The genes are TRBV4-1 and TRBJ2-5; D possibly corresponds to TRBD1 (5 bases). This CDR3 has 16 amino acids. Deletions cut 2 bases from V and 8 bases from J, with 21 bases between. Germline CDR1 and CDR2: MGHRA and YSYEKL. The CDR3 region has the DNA TGCGCCAGCAGCCAACTAACAGGCGGTCCTAGAGGAACCCAGTACTTC. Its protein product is CASSQLTGGPRGTQYF.

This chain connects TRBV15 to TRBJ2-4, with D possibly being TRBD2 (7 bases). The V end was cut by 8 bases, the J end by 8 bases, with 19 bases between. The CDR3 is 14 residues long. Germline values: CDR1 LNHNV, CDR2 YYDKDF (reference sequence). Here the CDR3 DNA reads TGTGCCACCGGAGGGAGGGGGGGTCTGGACATTCAGTACTTC. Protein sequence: CATGGRGGLDIQYF. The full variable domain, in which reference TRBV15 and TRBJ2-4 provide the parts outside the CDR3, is DAMVIQNPRYQVTQFGKPVTLSCSQTLNHNVMYWYQQKSSQAPKLLFHYYDKDFNNEADTPDNFQSRRPNTSFCFLDIRSPGLGDTAMYLCATGGRGGLDIQYFGAGTRLSVL.